Listed here are 32 T cell receptor beta chains from one sample, sequenced in a study of technical replicates of blood from a handful of donors. The protocol was immunoSEQ multiplex PCR, while the TCRdb copy is restricted to in-frame clones and leaves out a portion. The repertoire holds around 97,000 clones, with 95% to 97% as singletons. The sequencing input was T cells isolated from PBMCs. The receptor source for this set is a human donor in good health.

V usage is TRBV5-1 and J usage is TRBJ2-1, with TRBD2 identical over 13 bases. This CDR3 contains 17 residues. CDR1 and CDR2 (germline): SGHRS, YFSETQ. The V gene end was trimmed by 4 bases and the J gene end by 6 bases; junction bases not matched to a gene: 10. The CDR3 bases are TGCGCCAGCAGCCTATACTGGGGACTAGCGGGACCCAATGAGCAGTTCTTC. It encodes CASSLYWGLAGPNEQFF.

This rearrangement joins TRBV4-3 to TRBJ2-3, with D hard to call. Trimming stripped 0 bases from V and 3 bases from J, with 7 bases between. This CDR3 is 14 amino acids long. Germline CDR1 reads LGHNA; CDR2 reads YSLEER. CDR3 amino acids: CASSQDSGTDTQYF. The DNA of the CDR3 is TGCGCCAGCAGCCAAGATTCCGGGACAGATACGCAGTATTTT.

This clone was counted once. The rearrangement joins TRBV7-2 to TRBJ2-7; TRBD2 agrees at 7 bases. Germline lookup yields CDR1 SGHTA and CDR2 FQGNSA. This CDR3 spans 15 amino acids. The J segment lost 5 bases and the V segment lost 2 bases, leaving 9 bases of the junction unmatched. CDR3 region: CASSLTAGVFDEQYF. The CDR3 DNA is TGTGCCAGCAGCTTAACGGCGGGAGTATTCGACGAGCAGTACTTC.

This clone was detected only once. This chain links TRBV11-3 with TRBJ2-1, with 9 nucleotides matching TRBD2. The CDR3 is 15 residues long. The J segment lost 3 bases and the V segment lost 5 bases, leaving 5 bases of the junction unmatched. Germline V gene lookup returns CDR1 SGHNT and CDR2 YENEEA. The CDR3: CASSKLSGSYNEQFF. CDR3 coding DNA: TGTGCCAGCAGCAAACTTAGCGGGAGCTACAATGAGCAGTTCTTC.

This clone was seen only once. The V call is TRBV27, the J call TRBJ2-7, with D perhaps matching TRBD1 (6 bases). CDR3 length: 13 amino acids. The V and J ends lost 2 bases and 6 bases respectively, with 11 bases between them. CDR1 MNHEY and CDR2 SMNVEV come from the germline V gene (reference sequence). CDR3 protein: CASSLSRTVEQYF. DNA for the CDR3: TGTGCCAGCAGTTTAAGCCGGACAGTCGAGCAGTACTTC.

The CDR3 sequence is CASSEPGNYGYTF. For the CDR3, the DNA is TGTGCCAGCTCCGAGCCGGGAAACTATGGCTACACCTTC. This chain joins TRBV6-6 and TRBJ1-2, with D uncertain. With 8 bases removed from V and 2 bases from J, the gap between germline ends came to 12 bases. The V gene's germline CDR1 is MNHNY and CDR2 SVGAGI (reference sequence). The CDR3 has 13 amino acids.

The chain has TRBV10-1 and TRBJ2-2; 7 bases are a match to TRBD1. V gave up 5 bases and J gave up 1 base; unmatched junction bases: 4. The CDR3 is 15 residues long. CDR1 is WNHNN and CDR2 is SYGVQD in the germline V gene (reference sequence). CDR3 coding DNA: TGCGCCAGCAGTTCAACAGGGGTGAACACCGGGGAGCTGTTTTTT. Amino acids: CASSSTGVNTGELFF.

This clone was detected only a few times. In nucleotides, the CDR3 is TGTGCCAGCAGCTTCGGGGACACTGAAGCTTTCTTT. Amino acid sequence: CASSFGDTEAFF. J is TRBJ1-1 and V is TRBV7-6; no reliable D call. Per germline, CDR1 SGHVS and CDR2 FNYEAQ. V lost 3 bases, J lost 3 bases, and 5 bases lay in between. The CDR3 runs to 12 residues.

This chain joins TRBV2 and TRBJ2-3, with 8 bases fitting TRBD1. The CDR3 is 14 amino acids. V was pared by 1 base and J by 4 bases, with 1 base of the junction left unmatched. CDR1 SNHLY and CDR2 FYNNEI come from the germline V gene. CDR3 DNA sequence: TGTGCCAGCAGTGAAGACAGGGGGGCAGATACGCAGTATTTT. Amino acid sequence: CASSEDRGADTQYF.

J is TRBJ1-1 and V is TRBV15; maybe TRBD1 (5 bases). CDR3 length: 14 amino acids. V dropped 8 bases and J dropped 1 base, with 14 bases sitting between them. Germline V CDR1 and CDR2: LNHNV, YYDKDF (reference sequence). The CDR3 coding sequence is TGTGCCACCCTTGACAGAGGCCAGAACACTGAAGCTTTCTTT. It encodes CATLDRGQNTEAFF. The full variable domain, rest sourced from reference TRBV15 and TRBJ1-1, is DAMVIQNPRYQVTQFGKPVTLSCSQTLNHNVMYWYQQKSSQAPKLLFHYYDKDFNNEADTPDNFQSRRPNTSFCFLDIRSPGLGDTAMYLCATLDRGQNTEAFFGQGTRLTVV.

The V and J genes are TRBV2 and TRBJ1-5; 7 bases match TRBD1. This CDR3 comprises 13 residues. Trimming removed 2 bases from V and 7 bases from J; junction bases left unmatched: 2. The germline V gene encodes CDR1 SNHLY and CDR2 FYNNEI. The CDR3, as DNA: TGTGCCAGCAGTGAACGACAGGGCCAGCCCCAGCATTTT. Protein product: CASSERQGQPQHF.

The J gene is TRBJ2-5, the V gene TRBV6-1, with 14 bases aligning to TRBD2. Losses at the gene ends were 1 base for V and 6 bases for J; bases not matched to a gene: 7. CDR1 is MNHNS and CDR2 is SASEGT in the germline V gene. The CDR3 is made up of 17 amino acids. This CDR3 is CASSEGLAGGPLKTQYF. The CDR3 DNA reads as TGTGCCAGCAGTGAAGGACTAGCGGGAGGGCCATTGAAGACCCAGTACTTC.

This clone appeared a single time. The chain combines TRBV11-2 with TRBJ1-2, with 7 bases lining up with TRBD1. The V and J ends lost 5 bases and 4 bases, in that order; junction bases with no gene match: 10. This CDR3 is built from 15 residues. Germline loops: CDR1 SGHAT, CDR2 FQNNGV. The CDR3 DNA sequence: TGTGCCAGCAGCAGCCAAAGGACAGGAGCCTATGGCTACACCTTC. Translated: CASSSQRTGAYGYTF.

CDR3 sequence: CASSQAIGQGYVYGYTF. In nucleotides, the CDR3 is TGCGCCAGCAGCCAAGCCATAGGACAGGGCTATGTCTATGGCTACACCTTC. V and J are TRBV4-1 and TRBJ1-2, with 8 bases matching TRBD1. Germline CDR1 and CDR2: MGHRA and YSYEKL. CDR3 size: 17 residues. The J segment lost 4 bases and the V segment lost 1 base, leaving 11 bases of the junction unmatched.

The V call is TRBV6-5, the J call TRBJ2-3, with a tentative D call TRBD2 (5 bases). Trimming removed 1 base from V and 1 base from J, with 12 bases in between. This CDR3 has 16 amino acids. Looked up from germline, CDR1 is MNHEY and CDR2 is SVGAGI. CDR3 region: CASSYYPSLRTDTQYF. The DNA of the CDR3 is TGTGCCAGCAGTTACTATCCTAGCCTTCGCACAGATACGCAGTATTTT.

This clone appeared once. This chain connects TRBV6-5 to TRBJ2-5; 8 bases line up with TRBD1. The CDR3 contains 14 residues. Germline V gives CDR1 MNHEY, CDR2 SVGAGI. Unmatched junction bases numbered 7, after V lost 5 bases and J lost 5 bases. CDR3 amino acids: CASSRTGIMETQYF. The CDR3 DNA reads TGTGCCAGCAGTCGGACAGGGATTATGGAGACCCAGTACTTC.

The chain carries TRBV9 and TRBJ2-7, with unresolved D. The V end was cut by 0 bases, the J end by 1 base, with 8 bases between. The CDR3 loop spans 14 amino acids. Germline V gene data show CDR1 as SGDLS and CDR2 as YYNGEE. The CDR3 loop is CASSVGKESYEQYF. CDR3 nucleotide sequence: TGTGCCAGCAGCGTAGGAAAGGAGTCCTACGAGCAGTACTTC. Variable domain in full (rest from reference TRBV9 and TRBJ2-7): DSGVTQTPKHLITATGQRVTLRCSPRSGDLSVYWYQQSLDQGLQFLIQYYNGEERAKGNILERFSAQQFPDLHSELNLSSLELGDSALYFCASSVGKESYEQYFGPGTRLTVT.

The V call is TRBV5-1, the J call TRBJ2-3; D gene unclear. CDR3 length: 16 amino acids. Looked up from germline, CDR1 is SGHRS and CDR2 is YFSETQ. The V and J ends lost 0 bases and 0 bases respectively, with 11 bases between them. The CDR3 DNA is TGCGCCAGCAGCTTGGGGGCATCTATTAGCACAGATACGCAGTATTTT. As protein: CASSLGASISTDTQYF.

The J gene is TRBJ1-5, the V gene TRBV2, with D possibly matching TRBD1 (6 bases). CDR1 is SNHLY and CDR2 is FYNNEI in the germline V gene. This CDR3 is 15 amino acids long. Trimming shortened V by 5 bases and J by 5 bases, and 16 bases separated the two germline ends. The CDR3 nucleotides are TGTGCCAGCAGTTTACCGGGACAAGGGTATCAGCCCCAGCATTTT. Amino acids: CASSLPGQGYQPQHF.

The V gene is TRBV6-5, the J gene TRBJ2-1, with 8 nucleotides matching TRBD2. V dropped 6 bases and J dropped 6; count of bases not matched to a gene: 10. Germline lookup yields CDR1 MNHEY and CDR2 SVGAGI. CDR3 length equals 15 residues. DNA for the CDR3: TGTGCCAGCAGCTTCAGCGGGAGTGTAGGCAATGAGCAGTTCTTC. Encoded protein: CASSFSGSVGNEQFF.

This chain links TRBV10-1 with TRBJ2-7; D is perhaps TRBD1 (5 bases). Germline V gene lookup returns CDR1 WNHNN and CDR2 SYGVQD (reference sequence). The V end was cut by 8 bases, the J end by 5 bases, with 16 bases between. The CDR3 loop spans 13 amino acids. The CDR3 here is CASSYLQADEQYF. CDR3 nucleotide sequence: TGCGCCAGCTCCTACCTACAGGCGGACGAGCAGTACTTC.

The chain joins TRBV18 to TRBJ1-5; a weak D match, TRBD1 (6 bases). This CDR3 is built from 14 residues. Per germline, CDR1 KGHSH and CDR2 LQKENI. V was cut by 4 bases and J by 3 bases, with 10 bases left in between. CDR3 sequence: CASSHRATNQPQHF. In DNA form, the CDR3 reads TGTGCCAGCTCACACAGGGCAACCAATCAGCCCCAGCATTTT.

CDR3 in amino acids: CASSDEQGAYNYGYTF. For the CDR3, the DNA is TGTGCCAGCTCAGACGAACAGGGGGCGTATAACTATGGCTACACCTTC. The V and J genes are TRBV18 and TRBJ1-2; 9 bases align to TRBD1. V was pared by 5 bases and J by 1 base, with 8 bases of the junction left unmatched. The CDR3 length is 16 residues. CDR1 is KGHSH and CDR2 is LQKENI in the germline V gene.

The chain carries TRBV2 and TRBJ1-1; D not resolved. V was pared by 9 bases and J by 0 bases, with 11 bases between. Germline CDR1 and CDR2: SNHLY and FYNNEI. CDR3 length: 13 amino acids. The CDR3 DNA reads TGTGCCAGTCGTAGACAACTGAACACTGAAGCTTTCTTT. It translates to CASRRQLNTEAFF.

The chain uses TRBV27 and TRBJ2-3, with TRBD2 matching 8 bases. V lost 5 bases, J lost 4 bases, and 8 bases stayed unmatched. Germline lookup yields CDR1 MNHEY and CDR2 SMNVEV (reference sequence). This CDR3 has 15 residues. The CDR3 is CASSSSTSEADTQYF. The CDR3 nucleotides are TGTGCCAGCAGTAGCTCGACTAGCGAGGCAGATACGCAGTATTTT.

The J gene is TRBJ1-4, the V gene TRBV15; 7 nucleotides match TRBD1. Trimming took 1 base from V and 6 from J; bases not matched to a gene: 5. The CDR3 contains 15 residues. The V gene's germline CDR1 is LNHNV and CDR2 YYDKDF (reference sequence). For the CDR3, the DNA is TGTGCCACCAGCAGAGGGACAGGCGGGGATGAAAAACTGTTTTTT. Residues: CATSRGTGGDEKLFF.

The chain employs TRBV5-1 and TRBJ2-1; 13 positions match TRBD2. CDR1 and CDR2 from the germline V gene are SGHRS and YFSETQ. The CDR3 is 14 amino acids. Trimming at V came to 4 bases and at J to 7 bases, leaving 2 bases not matched to a gene. The CDR3 nucleotides are TGCGCCAGCAGCGCGACTAGCGGGAGGAATGAGCAGTTCTTC. Protein: CASSATSGRNEQFF.

The genes are TRBV13 and TRBJ1-2; D might be TRBD1 (6 bases). There are 17 residues in the CDR3. Trimming shortened V by 5 bases and J by 5 bases, and 24 bases separated the two germline ends. Germline values: CDR1 PRHDT, CDR2 FYEKMQ (reference sequence). CDR3 protein: CASSVPRGDNRFYGYTF. The CDR3 nucleotides read TGTGCCAGCAGCGTCCCCAGGGGCGATAACCGTTTTTATGGCTACACCTTC. Full variable domain (outside the CDR3, taken from reference TRBV13 and TRBJ1-2): AAGVIQSPRHLIKEKRETATLKCYPIPRHDTVYWYQQGPGQDPQFLISFYEKMQSDKGSIPDRFSAQQFSDYHSELNMSSLELGDSALYFCASSVPRGDNRFYGYTFGSGTRLTVV.

The chain uses TRBV27 and TRBJ1-2, with D hard to call. Trimming cost V 5 bases and J 4 bases, with 11 bases left between them. CDR1 is MNHEY, CDR2 SMNVEV, per germline (reference sequence). The CDR3 covers 13 residues. The CDR3 nucleotides read TGTGCCAGCAGTCCCCAAGCTACCTATGGCTACACCTTC. Translation: CASSPQATYGYTF.

V usage is TRBV9 and J usage is TRBJ2-2; 9 bases are a match to TRBD1. The CDR3 covers 15 residues. Germline assignment: CDR1 SGDLS and CDR2 YYNGEE. The junction had 5 bases not matched to a gene; V was cut back by 2 bases and J by 6 bases. The CDR3 region is CASSVTGGYAGELFF. The DNA for the CDR3 is TGTGCCAGCAGCGTGACAGGGGGGTACGCCGGGGAGCTGTTTTTT.

The V gene is TRBV28, the J gene TRBJ1-1, with D perhaps matching TRBD1 (6 bases). CDR1 MDHEN and CDR2 SYDVKM come from the germline V gene. The CDR3 covers 16 residues. Trimming left V 2 bases short and J 1 base short, with 14 bases between. In DNA, the CDR3 is TGTGCCAGCAGTTTAGTCGGCAGGGGAACGAACACTGAAGCTTTCTTT. Translating it yields CASSLVGRGTNTEAFF.

V gene TRBV6-5 combines with J gene TRBJ1-1; 9 nucleotides agree with TRBD1. The V segment lost 0 bases and the J segment 4 bases; nucleotides outside the gene matches: 3. This CDR3 has 15 amino acids. Looked up from germline, CDR1 is MNHEY and CDR2 is SVGAGI. CDR3 DNA sequence: TGTGCCAGCAGTTACTCGACAGGGGGGTCCACTGAAGCTTTCTTT. The encoded protein is CASSYSTGGSTEAFF.